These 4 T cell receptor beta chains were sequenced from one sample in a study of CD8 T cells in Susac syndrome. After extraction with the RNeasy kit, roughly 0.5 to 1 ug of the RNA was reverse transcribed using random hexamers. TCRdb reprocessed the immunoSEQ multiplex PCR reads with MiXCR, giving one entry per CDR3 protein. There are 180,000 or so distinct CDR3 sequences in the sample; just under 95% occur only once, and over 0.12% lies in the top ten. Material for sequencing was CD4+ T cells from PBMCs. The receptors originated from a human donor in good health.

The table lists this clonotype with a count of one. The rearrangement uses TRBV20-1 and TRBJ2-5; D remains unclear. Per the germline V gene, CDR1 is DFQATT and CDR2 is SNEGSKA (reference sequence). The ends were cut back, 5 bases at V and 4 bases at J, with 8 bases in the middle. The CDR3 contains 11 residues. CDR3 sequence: CSAGLGETQYF. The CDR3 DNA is TGCAGTGCTGGCTTAGGAGAGACCCAGTACTTC.

The CDR3 sequence is CASSFAERGEQYF. The CDR3 DNA follows: TGTGCCAGCAGTTTCGCGGAGCGGGGCGAGCAGTACTTC. This chain uses TRBV12-3 or TRBV12-4 with TRBJ2-7; 7 bases match TRBD2. V trimming: 3 bases; J trimming: 6 bases; junction bases outside the gene matches: 5. This CDR3 has 13 amino acids.

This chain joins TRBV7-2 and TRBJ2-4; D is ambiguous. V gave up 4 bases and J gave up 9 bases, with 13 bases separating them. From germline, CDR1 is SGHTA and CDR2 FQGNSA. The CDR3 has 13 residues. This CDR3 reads CASSSARMGIQYF. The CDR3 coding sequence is TGTGCCAGCAGCTCGGCCAGGATGGGCATTCAGTACTTC. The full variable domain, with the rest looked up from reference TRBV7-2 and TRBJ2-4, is GAGVSQSPSNKVTEKGKDVELRCDPISGHTALYWYRQSLGQGLEFLIYFQGNSAPDKSGLPSDRFSAERTGGSVSTLTIQRTQQEDSAVYLCASSSARMGIQYFGAGTRLSVL.

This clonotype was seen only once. CDR3 loop: CASSDNSPYEQYF. DNA of the CDR3: TGTGCCAGCAGTGACAACTCACCCTACGAGCAGTACTTC. The chain is built from TRBV25-1 and TRBJ2-7; D is uncertain. The CDR3 length is 13 residues. V shed 3 bases and J shed 2 bases, with 8 bases lying between them. Germline CDR1 is MGHDK and CDR2 is SYGVNS.